In its sample, the clone carrying this T cell receptor (beta chain) was seen a few times. Its antigen is undetermined. This specimen comes from a study of T cell responses to AZD1222 COVID-19 vaccine. General study findings and limits: Baseline testing showed seropositivity in only six or seven AZD1222 recipients. Donors in the cohort were predominantly white British and more often female, and clonal diversity was possibly underestimated. Without day 14 samples, only post-peak T cell repertoires were studied.

The ends were cut back, 2 bases at V and 0 bases at J, with 10 bases in the middle. This CDR3 has 16 residues. Germline values: CDR1 WSHSY, CDR2 SAAADI. Sequencing was performed with immunoSEQ multiplex PCR; in TCRdb, only in-frame clones are kept and a portion is missing. The sample lists 85,000 or so clones, more than 80% occurring once. This TCR derives from an adult in good health. The source material was peripheral blood, sampled on day 0 of AZD1222 vaccination. V and J are TRBV10-2 and TRBJ1-4; D may be TRBD1 (5 bases). Here the CDR3 DNA reads TGCGCCAGCAGTGAGCTACCGGGGGCAACTAATGAAAAACTGTTTTTT. Its translation: CASSELPGATNEKLFF.